One sample yielded the 16 T cell receptor beta chains listed below, sequenced in a study of T cell responses to AZD1222 COVID-19 vaccine. The table came from immunoSEQ multiplex PCR; TCRdb's copy has only in-frame clones and leaves some out. The sample records approximately 200,000 clones, about 94% being singletons. This specimen consisted of peripheral blood, obtained on day 0 of AZD1222 vaccination. The receptor set was obtained from an adult in good health.

This chain links TRBV9 with TRBJ2-7, with a weak D call TRBD2 (6 bases). This CDR3 comprises 14 residues. The ends were cut back, 3 bases at V and 6 bases at J, with 16 bases in the middle. Germline CDR1 is SGDLS and CDR2 is YYNGEE. The CDR3 is CASSAAPLASEQYF. The CDR3 DNA sequence: TGTGCCAGCAGCGCCGCCCCACTAGCTAGCGAGCAGTACTTC. Based on the CDR3 plus reference TRBV9 and TRBJ2-7, the full variable domain is DSGVTQTPKHLITATGQRVTLRCSPRSGDLSVYWYQQSLDQGLQFLIQYYNGEERAKGNILERFSAQQFPDLHSELNLSSLELGDSALYFCASSAAPLASEQYFGPGTRLTVT.

The V call is TRBV19, the J call TRBJ1-2; D gene uncertain. The CDR3 totals 13 residues. Per the germline V gene, CDR1 is LNHDA and CDR2 is SQIVND (reference sequence). V gave up 4 bases and J gave up 8 bases, with 14 bases separating them. CDR3 amino acids: CASSSLIERGYTF. CDR3 DNA sequence: TGTGCCAGTAGTAGCCTGATAGAGCGGGGCTACACCTTC.

The chain uses TRBV27 and TRBJ1-2; possible D gene TRBD1, 6 bases. V dropped 4 bases and J dropped 4 bases, with 10 bases sitting between them. The CDR3 is made up of 13 amino acids. CDR1 is MNHEY, CDR2 SMNVEV, per germline (reference sequence). CDR3 sequence reads: CASSSDRIYGYTF. DNA for the CDR3: TGTGCCAGCAGTTCCGACAGGATCTATGGCTACACCTTC.

J is TRBJ1-2 and V is TRBV5-1, with D unresolved. In germline, CDR1 is SGHRS, CDR2 YFSETQ. The CDR3 runs 14 residues. V lost 5 bases to trimming and J lost 2 bases, with 13 bases between them. CDR3 sequence reads: CASRRGLGNYGYTF. Written as DNA, the CDR3 is TGCGCCAGCAGACGTGGACTGGGAAACTATGGCTACACCTTC.

The chain combines TRBV6-2 or TRBV6-3 with TRBJ1-6, with unresolved D. This CDR3 is 14 amino acids long. Germline V gene sequence: CDR1 MNHEY, CDR2 SVGEGT. Trimming took off 3 bases at V and 6 bases at J, with 9 bases between the two ends. CDR3 sequence (DNA): TGTGCCAGCAGTTATTCCGCGGTTAATTCACCCCTCCACTTT. It yields the protein CASSYSAVNSPLHF.

The rearrangement joins TRBV15 to TRBJ2-2; the match to TRBD2 covers 12 bases. Germline CDR1 and CDR2: LNHNV and YYDKDF (reference sequence). The J segment lost 7 bases and the V segment lost 8 bases, leaving 5 bases of the junction unmatched. The CDR3 contains 14 residues. Here the CDR3 reads CATVTSGGRGELFF. The CDR3 DNA reads TGTGCCACCGTAACTAGCGGGGGGCGCGGGGAGCTGTTTTTT.

V gene TRBV19 combines with J gene TRBJ1-5, with 8 bases fitting TRBD1. This CDR3 has 16 residues. Germline assignment: CDR1 LNHDA and CDR2 SQIVND (reference sequence). V lost 1 base to trimming and J lost 6 bases; unmatched junction nucleotides: 8. The CDR3 is CASSIGGTGGGQPQHF. CDR3 nucleotides: TGTGCCAGTAGTATAGGGGGGACAGGAGGCGGTCAGCCCCAGCATTTT.

V gene TRBV9 combines with J gene TRBJ1-5; TRBD1 might be the D (5 bases). Deletions cut 2 bases from V and 6 bases from J, with 12 bases between. The CDR3 extends over 14 amino acids. CDR1 is SGDLS, CDR2 YYNGEE, per germline. The DNA of the CDR3 is TGTGCCAGCAGCGTGGGGGAGTTTTTTCAGCCCCAGCATTTT. Residues: CASSVGEFFQPQHF.

The genes are TRBV2 and TRBJ1-5, with TRBD1 matching over 9 bases. Germline V gene sequence: CDR1 SNHLY, CDR2 FYNNEI. The CDR3 loop spans 15 amino acids. The trim removed 3 bases at V and 7 bases at J, leaving 7 bases unmatched. CDR3 sequence (DNA): TGTGCCAGCAGTGAGGACAGGGGCGCCGGGCAGCCCCAGCATTTT. This translates into CASSEDRGAGQPQHF.

The CDR3 region is CASSFQFPYNEQFF. CDR3 coding DNA: TGTGCCAGCAGCTTTCAATTTCCCTACAATGAGCAGTTCTTC. The V and J genes are TRBV7-3 and TRBJ2-1; D gene uncertain. The CDR3 length is 14 residues. Trimming removed 3 bases at V and 2 bases at J, with 8 bases between. Germline V lookup: CDR1 SGHTA, CDR2 FQGTGA.

This sequence joins TRBV7-3 and TRBJ2-1, with 7 positions matching TRBD1. The V segment lost 5 bases and the J segment 10 bases; nucleotides outside the gene matches: 17. The CDR3 sequence is 16 residues long. Germline V gene data show CDR1 as SGHTA and CDR2 as FQGTGA. The CDR3 here is CASSPSSGTGQREQFF. CDR3 coding DNA: TGTGCCAGCAGCCCCAGTAGTGGGACGGGACAGCGGGAGCAGTTCTTC.

The chain couples TRBV11-2 to TRBJ2-7; no definite D call. Between the trimmed V and J ends, which lost 2 bases and 0 bases, there was a span of 8 bases. The germline gives CDR1 SGHAT, CDR2 FQNNGV. This CDR3 spans 14 amino acids. The CDR3, as DNA: TGTGCCAGCAGCTTAAGCCCCGGCTCCTACGAGCAGTACTTC. Protein sequence: CASSLSPGSYEQYF.

The genes are TRBV7-2 and TRBJ2-3; TRBD2 aligns across 10 bases. The CDR3 runs 13 residues. Trimming cost V 5 bases and J 4 bases; bases outside gene matches: 0. Per germline, CDR1 SGHTA and CDR2 FQGNSA. CDR3 DNA: TGTGCCAGCAGCGGACTAGCGGCAGATACGCAGTATTTT. Translating it yields CASSGLAADTQYF.

The rearrangement joins TRBV27 to TRBJ2-7; D is uncertain. The CDR3 covers 13 residues. In germline, CDR1 is MNHEY, CDR2 SMNVEV (reference sequence). Trimming removed 3 bases at V and 3 bases at J, with 9 bases between. CDR3 protein: CASSFSRSYEQYF. As DNA, the CDR3 is TGTGCCAGCAGTTTTTCAAGGAGCTACGAGCAGTACTTC.

The chain couples TRBV2 to TRBJ2-7, with D maybe TRBD1 (6 bases). The CDR3 has 13 amino acids. The V end lost 11 bases, the J end lost 3 bases, and 17 bases lay between the germline ends. CDR1 is SNHLY and CDR2 is FYNNEI in the germline V gene. CDR3 loop: CAGTRDTIYEQYF. For the CDR3, the DNA is TGTGCCGGAACCCGGGACACAATCTACGAGCAGTACTTC.

The genes are TRBV5-1 and TRBJ1-6; possibly TRBD1 for D (5 bases). V gave up 4 bases and J gave up 10 bases, with 9 bases separating them. The germline V gene encodes CDR1 SGHRS and CDR2 YFSETQ. The CDR3 is 12 residues long. CDR3 sequence: CASSPTGSPLHF. The DNA for the CDR3 is TGCGCCAGCAGCCCCACAGGCTCACCCCTCCACTTT.